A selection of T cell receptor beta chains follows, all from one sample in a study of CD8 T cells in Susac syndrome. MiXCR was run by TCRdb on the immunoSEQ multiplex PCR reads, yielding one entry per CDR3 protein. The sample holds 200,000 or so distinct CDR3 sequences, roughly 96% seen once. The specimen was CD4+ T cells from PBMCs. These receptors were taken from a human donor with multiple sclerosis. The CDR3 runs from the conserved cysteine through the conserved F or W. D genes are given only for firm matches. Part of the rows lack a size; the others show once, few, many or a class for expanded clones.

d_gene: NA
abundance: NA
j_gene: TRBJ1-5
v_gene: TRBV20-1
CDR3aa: CSARERARGQPQHF
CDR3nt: TGCAGTGCTAGAGAGAGGGCGAGGGGTCAGCCCCAGCATTTT

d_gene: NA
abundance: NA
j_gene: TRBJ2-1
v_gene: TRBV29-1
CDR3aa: CSAKGGDLINEQFF
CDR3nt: TGCAGCGCTAAAGGAGGGGATCTTATAAATGAGCAGTTCTTC

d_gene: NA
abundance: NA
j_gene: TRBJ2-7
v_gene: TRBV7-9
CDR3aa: CASSLVHYEQYF
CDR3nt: TGTGCCAGCAGCTTAGTTCACTACGAGCAGTACTTC

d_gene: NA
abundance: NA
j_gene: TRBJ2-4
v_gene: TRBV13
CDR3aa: CASSLGGRNIQYF
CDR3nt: TGTGCCAGCAGCTTAGGGGGGCGAAACATTCAGTACTTC

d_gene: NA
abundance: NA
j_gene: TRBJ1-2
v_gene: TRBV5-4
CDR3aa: CASSWGTREDYGYTF
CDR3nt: TGTGCCAGCAGCTGGGGAACCAGGGAGGACTATGGCTACACCTTC

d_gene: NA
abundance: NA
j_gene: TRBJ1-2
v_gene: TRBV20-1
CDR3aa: CSAKILAPINYGYTF
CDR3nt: TGCAGTGCTAAGATTCTCGCGCCTATAAACTATGGCTACACCTTC

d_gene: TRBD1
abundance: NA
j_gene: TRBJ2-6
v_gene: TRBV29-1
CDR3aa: CSAWSGTGFSGANVLTF
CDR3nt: TGCAGCGCCTGGTCAGGGACAGGGTTCTCTGGGGCCAACGTCCTGACTTTC

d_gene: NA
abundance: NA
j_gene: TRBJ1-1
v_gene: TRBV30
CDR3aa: CAWSAGSSNTEAFF
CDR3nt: TGTGCCTGGAGTGCAGGGTCCTCGAACACTGAAGCTTTCTTT

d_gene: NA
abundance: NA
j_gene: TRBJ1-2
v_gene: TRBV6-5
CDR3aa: CASSVTGLVAGYTF
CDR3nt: TGTGCCAGCAGTGTAACGGGACTGGTGGCTGGCTACACCTTC

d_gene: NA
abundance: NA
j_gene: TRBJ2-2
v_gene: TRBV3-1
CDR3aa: CASSQLQVTGELFF
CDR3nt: TGTGCCAGCAGCCAGCTCCAGGTCACCGGGGAGCTGTTTTTT

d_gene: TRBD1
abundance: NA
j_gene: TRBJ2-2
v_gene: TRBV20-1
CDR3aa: CSAQRTGALGGELFF
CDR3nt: TGCAGTGCCCAGAGGACAGGGGCGTTAGGCGGGGAGCTGTTTTTT

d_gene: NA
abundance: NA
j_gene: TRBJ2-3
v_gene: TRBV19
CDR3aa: CASSEMSDSSEYF
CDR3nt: TGTGCCAGTAGTGAGATGAGTGACTCCTCGGAGTATTTT

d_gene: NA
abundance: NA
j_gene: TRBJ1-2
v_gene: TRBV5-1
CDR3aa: CASRPDGGLSYGYTF
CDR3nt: TGCGCCAGTCGCCCAGATGGAGGCCTCAGCTATGGCTACACCTTC

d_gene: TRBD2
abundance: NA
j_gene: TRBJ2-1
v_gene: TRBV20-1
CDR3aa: CSASSSGIYNEQFF
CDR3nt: TGCAGTGCTAGCTCTAGCGGGATCTACAATGAGCAGTTCTTC

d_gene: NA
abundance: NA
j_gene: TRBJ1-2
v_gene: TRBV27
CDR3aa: CASRDRGASVSSYTF
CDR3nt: TGTGCCAGCAGGGATCGGGGGGCCAGTGTGTCGAGCTACACCTTC

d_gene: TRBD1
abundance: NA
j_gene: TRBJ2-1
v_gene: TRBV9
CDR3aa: CASSVTTGGGYNEQFF
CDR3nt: TGTGCCAGCAGCGTCACGACAGGGGGAGGCTACAATGAGCAGTTCTTC

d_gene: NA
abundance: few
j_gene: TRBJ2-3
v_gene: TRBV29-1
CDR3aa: CSVGLRVITDTQYF
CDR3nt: TGCAGCGTTGGATTGAGAGTAATCACAGATACGCAGTATTTT

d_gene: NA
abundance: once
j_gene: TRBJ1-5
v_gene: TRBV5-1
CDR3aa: CASSTGPNQPQHF
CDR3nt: TGCGCCAGCAGCACTGGACCCAATCAGCCCCAGCATTTT

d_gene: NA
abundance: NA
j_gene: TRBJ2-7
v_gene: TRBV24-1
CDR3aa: CATSDPRGPTYEQYF
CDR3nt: TGTGCCACCAGTGATCCGCGGGGTCCCACCTACGAGCAGTACTTC

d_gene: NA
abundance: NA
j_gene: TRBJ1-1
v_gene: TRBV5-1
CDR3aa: CASTPNDTNTEAFF
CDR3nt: TGCGCCAGCACCCCCAACGACACCAACACTGAAGCTTTCTTT

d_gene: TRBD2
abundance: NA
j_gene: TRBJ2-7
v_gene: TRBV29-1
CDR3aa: CSVVGLATAYEQYF
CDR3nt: TGCAGCGTGGTGGGACTAGCGACCGCCTACGAGCAGTACTTC

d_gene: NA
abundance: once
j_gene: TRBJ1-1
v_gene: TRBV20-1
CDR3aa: CSASGPTEAFF
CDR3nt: TGCAGTGCTTCGGGGCCCACTGAAGCTTTCTTT

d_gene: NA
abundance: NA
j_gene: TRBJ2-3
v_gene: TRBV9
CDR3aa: CASSAGTPSYTQYF
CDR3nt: TGTGCCAGCAGCGCCGGGACTCCATCGTATACGCAGTATTTT

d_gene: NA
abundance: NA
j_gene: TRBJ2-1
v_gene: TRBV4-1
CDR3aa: CASSQERVSSSYNEQFF
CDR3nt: TGCGCCAGCAGCCAAGAGAGGGTCTCGAGCTCCTACAATGAGCAGTTCTTC

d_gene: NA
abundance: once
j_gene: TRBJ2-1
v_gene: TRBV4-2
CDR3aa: CASSQDWRVRDNEQFF
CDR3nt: TGTGCCAGCAGCCAAGATTGGCGCGTTAGGGACAATGAGCAGTTCTTC

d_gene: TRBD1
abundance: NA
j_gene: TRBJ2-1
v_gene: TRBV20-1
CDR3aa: CSTYRQGEVYNEQFF
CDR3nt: TGCAGTACCTATAGACAGGGAGAAGTCTACAATGAGCAGTTCTTC

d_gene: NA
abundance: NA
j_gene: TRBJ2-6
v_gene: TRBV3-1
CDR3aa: CASSPVGQAKNVLTF
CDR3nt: TGTGCCAGCAGCCCGGTTGGGCAGGCGAAGAACGTCCTGACTTTC

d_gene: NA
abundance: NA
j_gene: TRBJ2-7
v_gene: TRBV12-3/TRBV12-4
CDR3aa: CASSLQGKGGEQYF
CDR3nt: TGTGCCAGCAGTCTTCAGGGGAAAGGTGGCGAGCAGTACTTC

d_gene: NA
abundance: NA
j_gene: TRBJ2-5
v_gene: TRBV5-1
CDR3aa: CASTGQKETQYF
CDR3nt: TGCGCCAGCACAGGACAGAAAGAGACCCAGTACTTC

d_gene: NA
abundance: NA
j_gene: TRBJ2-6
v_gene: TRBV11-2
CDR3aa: CASSLDEEAAGANVLTF
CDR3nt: TGTGCCAGCAGCTTAGATGAGGAAGCGGCCGGGGCCAACGTCCTGACTTTC

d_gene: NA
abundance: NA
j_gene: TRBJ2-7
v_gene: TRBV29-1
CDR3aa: CSVRLTGVGEQYF
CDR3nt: TGCAGCGTCCGATTGACCGGAGTGGGCGAGCAGTACTTC

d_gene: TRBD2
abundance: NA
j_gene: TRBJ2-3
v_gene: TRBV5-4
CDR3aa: CASSTSSGSTDTQYF
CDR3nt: TGTGCCAGCAGCACTTCTAGCGGTAGCACAGATACGCAGTATTTT

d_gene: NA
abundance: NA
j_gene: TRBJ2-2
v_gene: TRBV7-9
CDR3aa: CASSHDRRGTGELFF
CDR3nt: TGTGCCAGCAGTCACGACAGGAGGGGCACCGGGGAGCTGTTTTTT

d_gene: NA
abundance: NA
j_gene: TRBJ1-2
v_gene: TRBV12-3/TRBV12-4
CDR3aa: CASSKRSSLGYTF
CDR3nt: TGTGCCAGCAGTAAGAGGTCCTCCCTGGGCTACACCTTC

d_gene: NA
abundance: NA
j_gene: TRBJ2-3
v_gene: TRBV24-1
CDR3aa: CATSDLKRPSVTDTQYF
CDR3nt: TGTGCCACCAGTGATTTGAAGAGACCCTCTGTCACAGATACGCAGTATTTT

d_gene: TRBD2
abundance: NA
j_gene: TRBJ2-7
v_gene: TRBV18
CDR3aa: CASSPVASGREQYF
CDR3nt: TGTGCCAGCTCACCTGTGGCTAGCGGGAGGGAGCAGTACTTC

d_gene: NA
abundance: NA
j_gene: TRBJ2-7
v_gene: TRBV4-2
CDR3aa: CASSQALGTYEQYF
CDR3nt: TGTGCCAGCAGCCAAGCATTGGGGACCTACGAGCAGTACTTC